The present TCR beta chain was sequenced within a study of identical twins listed by TCRdb under 2016. Context from the whole study: TCR alpha and beta repertoires from monozygotic twins, unrelated adults of various ages and cord blood were deep-sequenced to test whether fetal clonotypes persist. To rule out contamination, the twin experiments were replicated at different times with different library preparation protocols. The research as a whole found: In monozygotic twins, out-of-frame TCR alpha sharing was systematically underestimated by recombination models, although the models agreed with sharing between unrelated individuals. Abundant cord blood beta clonotypes had fewer insertions, young adult naive repertoires showed a similar but weaker trend, and memory repertoires showed no such trend. Conclusions relied on cross-sectional statistical analysis, since the same donors could not be followed over many years. Compared with coincidental sharing between unrelated individuals, out-of-frame TCR alpha sequences shared between twins had an excess of sequences with low generation probability. The excess sharing between twins in beta out-of-frame sequences was weaker because fewer shared sequences reduced the signal-to-noise ratio. Zero-insertion analyses could be partly confounded by invariant T cells such as MAIT and iNKT, though diverse VJ usage argued against such confounding for most clonotypes.

Ten or more counts support this clonotype. Its antigen is still unknown. Per-base quality was not reported, and no clone a single base away is much larger than it. Receptor libraries were prepared by 5' RACE. The sequencer listed for this sample is Illumina HiSeq 2000. Template switching introduced a universal primer binding site; the final cDNA contained a unique molecular identifier, enabling accurate counting of TCR cDNA molecules. First-strand cDNA for TCR alpha and beta chains was synthesized from specific primers in the conserved constant-segment region. To control for contamination, each cDNA library was double barcoded with a SMART-Mk sample barcode plus Illumina barcodes. Two successive PCR steps introduced TruSeq adapter sequences along with Illumina sample barcodes. TCR alpha and beta cDNA libraries were sequenced on the Illumina HiSeq platform with custom primers. As for how the authors treated the data: Raw reads were processed with MiGEC to extract unique molecular identifiers, and MiXCR was used to determine CDR3 positions. For each individual, recombination models were inferred using an EM algorithm with the repgenHMM and IGoR tools. Shared clonotypes were analyzed with the tcR package in R, and sharing was normalized by the product of cloneset sizes. Out-of-frame nonproductive sequences were analyzed to study raw recombination free of thymic and clonal selection effects. TCRdb reprocessed the public reads (quality trimming at Q25 with fastp, clone calling with MiXCR) and kept in-frame beta chains. Every entry covers one CDR3 protein and lists the most common genes and DNA from its rows. The V and J calls here are based on TCRdb, not the publication. The sample includes about 890,000 distinct CDR3 sequences, with approximately 13% observed a single time. The top ten clonotypes cover under 2% of the sample.

All donors were healthy Caucasians. Three pairs of female monozygotic twins, all aged 18 to 29 years, made up the twin cohort. Peripheral blood mononuclear cells were the source from which RNA for the TCR libraries was isolated. According to the germline V gene, CDR1 reads SGHTA and CDR2 reads FQGNSA. V was cut back by 4 bases and J by 5 bases, leaving a gap of 17 bases between them. The CDR3 holds 15 amino acids from the cysteine to the phenylalanine. CDR3 DNA only is kept here, 45 bases in frame from base 1. This same sample was also part of a study on yellow fever vaccine responses in identical twins. The second study, in turn, reports: According to the authors, the vaccine-induced T cell response in identical twins seemed to be partly convergent and partly specific to each individual. The study precisely tracked vaccine-responding T cell clones in identical twins.

This clonotype was obtained from a woman in her late teens or twenties in good health. Rearrangement joined TRBV7-2 to TRBJ2-5; the D gene cannot be resolved reliably. The sample comprised PBMCs. The CDR3 protein: CASSYRPELRETQYF. Here is the DNA: TGTGCCAGCAGCTACCGCCCGGAACTTAGGGAGACCCAGTACTTC. With the rest looked up from the reference TRBV7-2 and TRBJ2-5 genes rather than sequenced, the full variable domain is GAGVSQSPSNKVTEKGKDVELRCDPISGHTALYWYRQSLGQGLEFLIYFQGNSAPDKSGLPSDRFSAERTGGSVSTLTIQRTQQEDSAVYLCASSYRPELRETQYFGPGTRLLVL.